Listed below are T cell receptor beta chains from one sample, sequenced in a study of shared clonotypes between healthy human individuals. Here immunoSEQ multiplex PCR was the method, and the copy in TCRdb shows in-frame clones only, minus some. There are over 1.4 million clones in the sample; around 95% occur only once, and roughly 1.2% lies in the top ten. Sequenced input: naive CD4+ T cells sorted from blood. The receptors were sampled from a man aged 30 to 45 in good health. Each CDR3 is given with its conserved first and last residue. Each record gives: J gene, D gene, clone size, V gene, CDR3 DNA, CDR3 protein. The D gene is left open where the match is weak. Clone size is given for some rows only: seen once, a few or many times, or a class if the clone is expanded.

j_call: TRBJ2-1
d_call: TRBD2
clone_size: .
v_call: TRBV7-9
cdr3_nt: TGTGCCAGCAGCCCATCGGGACTAGCGGGAGGATACTACAATGAGCAGTTCTTC
cdr3_aa: CASSPSGLAGGYYNEQFF

j_call: TRBJ2-7
d_call: .
clone_size: once
v_call: TRBV15
cdr3_nt: TGTGCCACCAGCAGAGATCGACAGATCTACGAGCAGTACTTC
cdr3_aa: CATSRDRQIYEQYF

j_call: TRBJ1-1
d_call: TRBD1
clone_size: .
v_call: TRBV7-2
cdr3_nt: TGTGCCAGCAGCAGGGGGACAGGAGCCTTCCTCATGAACACTGAAGCTTTCTTT
cdr3_aa: CASSRGTGAFLMNTEAFF

j_call: TRBJ1-2
d_call: .
clone_size: .
v_call: TRBV7-9
cdr3_nt: TGTGCCAGCAGCTCCCCGGGACGGACCTCGAACACCTTC
cdr3_aa: CASSSPGRTSNTF

j_call: TRBJ1-5
d_call: .
clone_size: .
v_call: TRBV19
cdr3_nt: TGTGCCAGTAGTACTCGGGGGGATCAGCCCCAGCATTTT
cdr3_aa: CASSTRGDQPQHF

j_call: TRBJ2-6
d_call: .
clone_size: .
v_call: TRBV11-3
cdr3_nt: TGTGCCAGCAGCCGGGACACAGCCAACGTCCTGACTTTC
cdr3_aa: CASSRDTANVLTF

j_call: TRBJ2-3
d_call: .
clone_size: .
v_call: TRBV15
cdr3_nt: TGTGCCACCAGCAGGGGCGGTTCTAGCACAGATACGCAGTATTTT
cdr3_aa: CATSRGGSSTDTQYF

j_call: TRBJ2-7
d_call: TRBD2
clone_size: once
v_call: TRBV27
cdr3_nt: TGTGCCAGCAGTTTACGAGGACTAGCGGGAGCCGATTACGAGCAGTACTTC
cdr3_aa: CASSLRGLAGADYEQYF

j_call: TRBJ2-7
d_call: TRBD1
clone_size: .
v_call: TRBV7-8
cdr3_nt: TGTGCCAGCAGCTTTGATCGCGGAAGGGGGCCTTCGGAGCAGTACTTC
cdr3_aa: CASSFDRGRGPSEQYF

j_call: TRBJ2-1
d_call: .
clone_size: .
v_call: TRBV18
cdr3_nt: TGTGCCAGCTCACCCGGGACCGACAAACAGTTCTTC
cdr3_aa: CASSPGTDKQFF

j_call: TRBJ2-7
d_call: TRBD1
clone_size: .
v_call: TRBV5-1
cdr3_nt: TGCGCCAGCAGCAGGACCGGGACAGGGGGCGGCGAGCAGTACTTC
cdr3_aa: CASSRTGTGGGEQYF

j_call: TRBJ2-3
d_call: TRBD2
clone_size: .
v_call: TRBV5-1
cdr3_nt: TGCGCCAGCAGCTTTTTGACTAGCGGCACAGATACGCAGTATTTT
cdr3_aa: CASSFLTSGTDTQYF

j_call: TRBJ2-7
d_call: .
clone_size: .
v_call: TRBV28
cdr3_nt: TGTGCCAGCAGTTTATTCAGACGACAGGGGAGGGGGACTAGCAAGGTCTTCGGTACCTACGAGCAGTACTTC
cdr3_aa: CASSLFRRQGRGTSKVFGTYEQYF

j_call: TRBJ1-2
d_call: .
clone_size: few
v_call: TRBV5-1
cdr3_nt: TGCGCCAGCAGCTTAGGGAGCTATGGCTACACCTTC
cdr3_aa: CASSLGSYGYTF

j_call: TRBJ1-4
d_call: TRBD1
clone_size: .
v_call: TRBV4-2
cdr3_nt: TGTGCCAGCAGCCAATCGACAGGGTGGAATGAAAAACTGTTTTTT
cdr3_aa: CASSQSTGWNEKLFF

j_call: TRBJ2-7
d_call: .
clone_size: .
v_call: TRBV15
cdr3_nt: TGTGCCACCAGCAGAGATGGACTGTCCTACGAGCAGTACTTC
cdr3_aa: CATSRDGLSYEQYF

j_call: TRBJ2-7
d_call: .
clone_size: .
v_call: TRBV7-2
cdr3_nt: TGTGCCAGCAGCCCCCGAGGGAGGGGGCAATCCTACGAGCAGTACTTC
cdr3_aa: CASSPRGRGQSYEQYF

j_call: TRBJ2-2
d_call: .
clone_size: .
v_call: TRBV7-9
cdr3_nt: TGTGCCAGCAGCTTAATTCATGCGGAGCTGTTTTTT
cdr3_aa: CASSLIHAELFF

j_call: TRBJ1-4
d_call: .
clone_size: .
v_call: TRBV18
cdr3_nt: TGTGCCAGCTCACCATCACAGGAAAATGAAAAACTGTTTTTT
cdr3_aa: CASSPSQENEKLFF

j_call: TRBJ1-5
d_call: TRBD1
clone_size: .
v_call: TRBV28
cdr3_nt: TGTGCCAGCACCCGGGACAGGGTTGGCAATCAGCCCCAGCATTTT
cdr3_aa: CASTRDRVGNQPQHF

j_call: TRBJ2-7
d_call: .
clone_size: .
v_call: TRBV5-1
cdr3_nt: TGCGCCAGCAGCGCCAAGGTAGGGCAGAAATCCTACGAGCAGTACTTC
cdr3_aa: CASSAKVGQKSYEQYF

j_call: TRBJ1-1
d_call: .
clone_size: .
v_call: TRBV2
cdr3_nt: TGTGCCAGCAGTGAAGAGAGTGGGGGTACTGAAGCTTTCTTT
cdr3_aa: CASSEESGGTEAFF

j_call: TRBJ2-2
d_call: .
clone_size: .
v_call: TRBV25-1
cdr3_nt: TGTGCCAGCAGTAAGGACAGTTACACCGGGGAGCTGTTTTTT
cdr3_aa: CASSKDSYTGELFF

j_call: TRBJ1-5
d_call: .
clone_size: .
v_call: TRBV2
cdr3_nt: TGTGCCAGCAGTAGGACCGCCACTTTTAATCAGCCCCAGCATTTT
cdr3_aa: CASSRTATFNQPQHF

j_call: TRBJ2-1
d_call: TRBD1
clone_size: .
v_call: TRBV7-9
cdr3_nt: TGTGCCAGCAGCACCACAGGGGGCCTAGCGAGGTACAATGAGCAGTTCTTC
cdr3_aa: CASSTTGGLARYNEQFF

j_call: TRBJ2-7
d_call: .
clone_size: .
v_call: TRBV19
cdr3_nt: TGTGCCAGTAGTCTCTCCGGGACTGGGACCTACGAGCAGTACTTC
cdr3_aa: CASSLSGTGTYEQYF

j_call: TRBJ2-7
d_call: TRBD2
clone_size: .
v_call: TRBV11-2
cdr3_nt: TGTGCCAGCAGGTTTCTCCCGGGACTAGCTTTTTTC
cdr3_aa: CASRFLPGLAFF

j_call: TRBJ2-3
d_call: .
clone_size: once
v_call: TRBV7-9
cdr3_nt: TGTGCCAGCAGCAAGGCCCCGGTGGGGTTATATTCAGATACGCAGTATTTT
cdr3_aa: CASSKAPVGLYSDTQYF

j_call: TRBJ2-1
d_call: TRBD1
clone_size: .
v_call: TRBV18
cdr3_nt: TGTGCCAGCTATGGACAGGGCATCGAGCAGTTCTTC
cdr3_aa: CASYGQGIEQFF

j_call: TRBJ2-7
d_call: .
clone_size: .
v_call: TRBV6-6
cdr3_nt: TGTGCCAGCAGCTACGACACGTCCCACGAGCAGTACTTC
cdr3_aa: CASSYDTSHEQYF

j_call: TRBJ2-1
d_call: .
clone_size: .
v_call: TRBV7-7
cdr3_nt: TGTGCCAGCAGCTTAGGACTGACCTACAATGAGCAGTTCTTC
cdr3_aa: CASSLGLTYNEQFF

j_call: TRBJ2-1
d_call: .
clone_size: few
v_call: TRBV27
cdr3_nt: TGTGCCAGCAGCCTAGGGGAGGGGGCGCGGACTGGGAATGAGCAGTTCTTC
cdr3_aa: CASSLGEGARTGNEQFF

j_call: TRBJ2-7
d_call: .
clone_size: once
v_call: TRBV7-2
cdr3_nt: TGTGCCAGCAGCTTATCTCTCTACGAGCAGTACTTC
cdr3_aa: CASSLSLYEQYF

j_call: TRBJ2-3
d_call: TRBD2
clone_size: .
v_call: TRBV4-2
cdr3_nt: TGTGCCAGCAGCCTGCTACTAGCGGGGGGTGTTGGCCGAGGTAGGGGCACAGATACGCAGTATTTT
cdr3_aa: CASSLLLAGGVGRGRGTDTQYF

j_call: TRBJ1-5
d_call: .
clone_size: .
v_call: TRBV18
cdr3_nt: TGTGCCAGCTCATCCTTGGGGCCCTCCCTTTATCAGCCCCAGCATTTT
cdr3_aa: CASSSLGPSLYQPQHF

j_call: TRBJ2-1
d_call: .
clone_size: .
v_call: TRBV9
cdr3_nt: TGTGCCAGCAGCGTTCGGGATGAGACCTTCAATGAGCAGTTCTTC
cdr3_aa: CASSVRDETFNEQFF

j_call: TRBJ2-7
d_call: .
clone_size: .
v_call: TRBV29-1
cdr3_nt: TGCAGCGCCAAGGGGCCCTCTACCTTGCAGTACTTC
cdr3_aa: CSAKGPSTLQYF